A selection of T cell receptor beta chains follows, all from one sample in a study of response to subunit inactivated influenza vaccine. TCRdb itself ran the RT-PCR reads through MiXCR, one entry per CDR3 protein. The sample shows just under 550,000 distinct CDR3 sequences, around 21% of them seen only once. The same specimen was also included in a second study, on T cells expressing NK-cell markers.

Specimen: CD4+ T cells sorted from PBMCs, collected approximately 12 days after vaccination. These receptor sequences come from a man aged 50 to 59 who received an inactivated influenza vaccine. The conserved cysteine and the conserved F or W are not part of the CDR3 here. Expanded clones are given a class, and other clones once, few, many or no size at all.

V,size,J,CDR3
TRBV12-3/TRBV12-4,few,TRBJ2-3,ASNRGPAGDTQY
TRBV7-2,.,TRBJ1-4,ASSWRGGNDKLF
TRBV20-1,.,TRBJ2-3,SAQRGGGTDTQY
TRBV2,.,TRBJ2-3,ASSPLKGLKDTQY
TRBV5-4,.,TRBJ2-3,ASSRFLDTQY
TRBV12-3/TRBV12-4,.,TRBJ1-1,ASSSTGGNTEAF
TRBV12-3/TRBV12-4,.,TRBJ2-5,ASSRSWTAVF
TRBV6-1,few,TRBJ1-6,ASSLKQGFGSYNSPLH
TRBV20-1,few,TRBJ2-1,SATGPQGSYNEQF
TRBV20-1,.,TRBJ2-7,SARRTGVLYEQY
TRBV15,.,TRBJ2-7,ATSRDNNRVYEQY
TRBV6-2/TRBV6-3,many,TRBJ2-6,ASTRDSGANVLT
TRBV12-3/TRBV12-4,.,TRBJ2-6,ASTAGLALGANVLI
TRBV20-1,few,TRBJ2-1,SARTKAGFDEQF
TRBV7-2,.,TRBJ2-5,ASSSRGPQETQY
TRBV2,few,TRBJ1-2,ASSLGTGGTYGYT
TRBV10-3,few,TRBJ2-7,AISRDRAYEQY
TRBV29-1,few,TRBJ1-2,SADLEGGAGYGYT
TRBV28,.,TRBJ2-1,ASSQSGGAYNEQF
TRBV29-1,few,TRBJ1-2,SVEGGRRDLYGYT